This T cell receptor (beta chain) emerged from a study of blood T cell repertoires in COVID-19. There are a few counts of this clone. In the original analysis: Amplifying reference gene primers gave estimates of nucleated cell counts. The protocol was immunoSEQ multiplex PCR, while the TCRdb copy is restricted to in-frame clones and leaves out a portion. V, J and clone size are those of that table, while D and trimming were read from the DNA. The table lists fewer than 40,000 clones, about 85% of them singletons. Germline loops: CDR1 MNHEY, CDR2 SVGEGT. The CDR3 length is 15 residues. The ends were cut back, 2 bases at V and 7 bases at J, with 15 bases in the middle.

The TCR originated in an elderly woman with active or convalescent COVID-19. The chain combines TRBV6-2 or TRBV6-3 with TRBJ2-1, with TRBD2 as a possible D gene (5 bases). Sequences were obtained from peripheral blood. DNA for the CDR3: TGTGCCAGCAGTTACCGAAAGGTCGGGAAGAATGAGCAGTTCTTC. Translated, it gives CASSYRKVGKNEQFF.